Below are 3 T cell receptor beta chains sequenced from a single sample in a study of T-cell reconstitution after alpha-beta-depleted transplantation in children. The TCRbeta library was prepared with unique molecular identifiers. TCRdb called the PCR reads again in MiXCR, with one record for every CDR3 protein. This table has about 460,000 distinct CDR3 sequences, about an eighth appearing once. The source material was PBMCs, mostly from graft donor cells, sampled 180 days after TCRalphabeta/CD19-depleted stem cell transplant. These receptors originate from a female patient aged 2-15 years who had a stem cell transplant for aplastic anemia, so the T cells may come from the graft donor.

V usage is TRBV28 and J usage is TRBJ2-3; D is possibly TRBD2 (5 bases). The V end was cut by 4 bases, the J end by 2 bases, with 10 bases between. The V gene's germline CDR1 is MDHEN and CDR2 SYDVKM. The CDR3 spans 14 residues. The CDR3 DNA reads TGTGCCAGCAGTTGTACGGGATACACAGATACGCAGTATTTT. It is translated as CASSCTGYTDTQYF.

The chain has TRBV7-8 and TRBJ1-1; no firm D call. CDR1 and CDR2 from the germline V gene are SGHVS and FQNEAQ. CDR3 length: 12 amino acids. V lost 2 bases and J lost 9, with 10 bases in between. CDR3 region: CASSLKEGKAFF. The CDR3 coding sequence is TGTGCCAGCAGCTTAAAAGAAGGTAAAGCTTTCTTT.

The V gene is TRBV5-1, the J gene TRBJ2-3; D is possibly TRBD1 (5 bases). V dropped 0 bases and J dropped 6 bases, with 14 bases sitting between them. The CDR3 totals 15 residues. Germline lookup yields CDR1 SGHRS and CDR2 YFSETQ. The CDR3 here is CASSLGMGLGDTQYF. DNA of the CDR3: TGCGCCAGCAGCTTGGGGATGGGGCTGGGGGATACGCAGTATTTT.